What follows describes a single T cell receptor beta chain. This entry belongs to a study of CD8+ T cells in alopecia areata. Extraction of RNA preceded its reverse transcription into cDNA, which served as the sequencing template. Libraries were prepared by immunoSEQ multiplex PCR; TCRdb keeps only in-frame clonotypes and omits some of them. Of more than 95,000 clones listed, under 65% are singletons. Treatment specified: oral pan-JAK inhibitor, 5-10 mg twice daily. Peripheral blood and lesional scalp punch biopsies came from alopecia areata patients. This sequence originates from a human donor with alopecia areata. Material: CD4+ T cells sorted from blood, obtained at week 4, from a patient treated with tofacitinib.

CDR3 in amino acids: CASRGTGGGWYGYTF. CDR3 bases: TGTGCCAGCAGAGGGACAGGGGGCGGATGGTATGGCTACACCTTC. V is TRBV6-5 and J is TRBJ1-2; 12 bases align to TRBD1. Germline values: CDR1 MNHEY, CDR2 SVGAGI. This CDR3 has 15 residues. V gave up 6 bases and J gave up 5 bases; unmatched junction bases: 7.